Below, 25 T cell receptor beta chains from the same sample are listed, as sequenced in a study of cytomegalovirus exposure and HLA in healthy donors. It was with 60 Vbeta and 13 Jbeta primers that the PCR ran. Here immunoSEQ multiplex PCR was the method, and the copy in TCRdb shows in-frame clones only, minus some. The repertoire holds 100,000 or so clones, with roughly four fifths as singletons. Material for sequencing was PBMCs. These receptor sequences come from a man aged 35 to 55 in good health and CMV-seropositive.

The chain couples TRBV5-1 to TRBJ1-2, with a weak D call TRBD1 (5 bases). V was trimmed by 0 bases and J by 4 bases, leaving 16 bases between them. CDR1 SGHRS and CDR2 YFSETQ come from the germline V gene. The CDR3 has 16 residues. The CDR3 reads CASSLAGGTTVYGYTF. The CDR3 coding sequence is TGCGCCAGCAGCTTGGCCGGGGGGACGACTGTCTATGGCTACACCTTC. Together with reference TRBV5-1 and TRBJ1-2, the CDR3 gives the full variable domain: KAGVTQTPRYLIKTRGQQVTLSCSPISGHRSVSWYQQTPGQGLQFLFEYFSETQRNKGNFPGRFSGRQFSNSRSEMNVSTLELGDSALYLCASSLAGGTTVYGYTFGSGTRLTVV.

The sample holds a few counts of this clone. The V and J genes are TRBV14 and TRBJ1-1; D is unresolved. Trimming pared 5 bases from V and 5 bases from J, leaving 12 bases between. CDR1 and CDR2 (germline): SGHDN, FVKESK. This CDR3 has 13 amino acids. CDR3: CASSFGPRTEAFF. CDR3 nucleotide sequence: TGTGCCAGCAGCTTCGGCCCGAGGACTGAAGCTTTCTTT.

The chain uses TRBV30 and TRBJ1-1; D not resolved. The CDR3 extends over 13 amino acids. The V and J ends lost 4 bases and 3 bases respectively, with 12 bases between them. CDR1 is GTSNPN and CDR2 is SVGIG in the germline V gene (reference sequence). CDR3 sequence reads: CAWTRNRYTEAFF. In nucleotides, the CDR3 is TGTGCCTGGACCCGCAACCGGTACACTGAAGCTTTCTTT.

This clone was found a few times. The chain carries TRBV7-9 and TRBJ2-2, with D perhaps TRBD1 (6 bases). Between the trimmed V and J ends, which lost 5 bases and 6 bases, there was a span of 13 bases. This CDR3 has 14 residues. Germline V gives CDR1 SEHNR, CDR2 FQNEAQ (reference sequence). The chain's CDR3 is CASSGTKRAGELFF. CDR3 nucleotide sequence: TGTGCCAGCAGCGGGACAAAACGGGCCGGGGAGCTGTTTTTT.

The gene calls are TRBV11-1 and TRBJ2-3; D not certain. With 0 bases removed from V and 4 bases from J, the gap between germline ends came to 5 bases. CDR3 length: 13 residues. CDR1 is SGHAT, CDR2 FQDESV, per germline (reference sequence). CDR3: CASSLALPDTQYF. The CDR3 DNA reads TGTGCCAGCAGCTTAGCTCTTCCAGATACGCAGTATTTT.

This rearrangement joins TRBV19 to TRBJ1-2; D is perhaps TRBD1 (6 bases). The germline V gene has CDR1 LNHDA and CDR2 SQIVND (reference sequence). The CDR3 sequence is 13 residues long. Trimming cost V 8 bases and J 1 base, with 11 bases left between them. CDR3 in DNA: TGTGCCAGTGCATCCAGGGGTAACTATGGCTACACCTTC. Its translation is CASASRGNYGYTF.

The chain combines TRBV5-1 with TRBJ2-1; 10 bases are shared with TRBD2. The CDR3 covers 16 residues. The junction had 6 bases not matched to a gene; V was cut back by 3 bases and J by 3 bases. Per germline, CDR1 SGHRS and CDR2 YFSETQ. The CDR3 DNA reads TGCGCCAGCAGCTCCGTGCGGACTAGCGGCTACAATGAGCAGTTCTTC. Translated, it gives CASSSVRTSGYNEQFF.

The V call is TRBV2, the J call TRBJ2-5, with D perhaps TRBD2 (7 bases). Germline CDR1 SNHLY, CDR2 FYNNEI. The CDR3 has 13 residues. V lost 6 bases and J lost 5, with 13 bases in between. The CDR3 bases are TGTGCCAGCAGGGGGGGGGCCCGGGAGACCCAGTACTTC. Its protein is CASRGGARETQYF.

The rearrangement uses TRBV7-3 and TRBJ2-1; no firm D call. The CDR3 has 15 residues. V was pared by 5 bases and J by 0 bases, with 11 bases between. Looked up from germline, CDR1 is SGHTA and CDR2 is FQGTGA. The CDR3 region has the DNA TGTGCCAGCAGCCCCTCGTACAGCTCCTACAATGAGCAGTTCTTC. Amino acid sequence: CASSPSYSSYNEQFF.

This clone occurred a few times. The chain joins TRBV5-5 to TRBJ1-1, with 8 bases matching TRBD1. This CDR3 contains 17 residues. V dropped 0 bases and J dropped 10; count of bases not matched to a gene: 17. Germline lookup yields CDR1 SGHKS and CDR2 YYEKEE (reference sequence). The CDR3, as DNA: TGTGCCAGCAGCTTGGGGTCCGGGACAGGCCGCTTAAGGGGAGCTTTCTTT. It translates to CASSLGSGTGRLRGAFF. The whole variable domain, filled in from reference TRBV5-5 and TRBJ1-1, reads DAGVTQSPTHLIKTRGQQVTLRCSPISGHKSVSWYQQVLGQGPQFIFQYYEKEERGRGNFPDRFSARQFPNYSSELNVNALLLGDSALYLCASSLGSGTGRLRGAFFGQGTRLTVV.

The V and J genes are TRBV19 and TRBJ1-6, with TRBD1 as a possible D gene (5 bases). The CDR3 is 15 amino acids. With 5 bases removed from V and 7 bases from J, the gap between germline ends came to 15 bases. Looked up from germline, CDR1 is LNHDA and CDR2 is SQIVND (reference sequence). The CDR3: CASSGGGSTNSPLHF. CDR3 bases: TGTGCCAGTAGTGGGGGAGGCAGCACGAATTCACCCCTCCACTTT.

The V and J genes are TRBV4-1 and TRBJ1-5; 9 bases align to TRBD1. This CDR3 is 16 amino acids long. Germline values: CDR1 MGHRA, CDR2 YSYEKL. J was trimmed by 3 bases and V by 5 bases; bases with no gene match: 8. In nucleotides, the CDR3 is TGCGCCAGCAGCGGGGAGGGACAGGGACTCAATCAGCCCCAGCATTTT. Protein sequence: CASSGEGQGLNQPQHF.

The gene calls are TRBV5-4 and TRBJ2-6; D not resolved. This CDR3 contains 14 residues. The V end was cut by 4 bases, the J end by 0 bases, with 5 bases between. Germline V gene data show CDR1 as SGHNT and CDR2 as YYREEE (reference sequence). CDR3 sequence reads: CASSLPSGANVLTF. CDR3 DNA sequence: TGTGCCAGCAGCCTCCCCTCTGGGGCCAACGTCCTGACTTTC.

The rearrangement uses TRBV29-1 and TRBJ1-5, with D maybe TRBD1 (6 bases). The CDR3 sequence is 12 residues long. Between the trimmed V and J ends, which lost 6 bases and 5 bases, there was a span of 11 bases. Germline V lookup: CDR1 SQVTM, CDR2 ANQGSEA. The CDR3 spells CSVRDTDQPQHF. The CDR3 bases are TGCAGCGTCCGGGACACCGATCAGCCCCAGCATTTT.

A single count supports this clone. The chain is built from TRBV18 and TRBJ1-4; no definite D call. This CDR3 spans 15 amino acids. The V end was cut by 2 bases, the J end by 3 bases, with 10 bases between. The germline V gene encodes CDR1 KGHSH and CDR2 LQKENI. The DNA for the CDR3 is TGTGCCAGCTCACCAGGGGTGGGAGCTAATGAAAAACTGTTTTTT. This encodes CASSPGVGANEKLFF.

This chain joins TRBV28 and TRBJ1-5; 8 bases fit TRBD1. Unmatched junction bases numbered 4, after V lost 2 bases and J lost 1 base. Germline V gene sequence: CDR1 MDHEN, CDR2 SYDVKM. This CDR3 has 16 residues. CDR3 sequence: CASSLRAGGSNQPQHF. Written as DNA, the CDR3 is TGTGCCAGCAGTTTAAGAGCAGGGGGCAGCAATCAGCCCCAGCATTTT.

This sequence joins TRBV28 and TRBJ1-2, with D unresolved. Trimming took 4 bases from V and 2 from J, leaving 8 bases between them. The CDR3 contains 13 residues. Germline CDR1 reads MDHEN; CDR2 reads SYDVKM. CDR3 amino acids: CASSSGDNYGYTF. The CDR3 nucleotides are TGTGCCAGCAGTTCCGGAGACAACTATGGCTACACCTTC.

V gene TRBV7-6 combines with J gene TRBJ2-1, with D possibly being TRBD2 (5 bases). The CDR3 sequence is 16 residues long. Between the trimmed V and J ends, which lost 5 bases and 4 bases, there was a span of 18 bases. Germline V lookup: CDR1 SGHVS, CDR2 FNYEAQ. The CDR3 sequence is CASSADYLFSYNEQFF. The DNA for the CDR3 is TGTGCCAGCAGCGCCGACTATCTCTTCAGTTACAATGAGCAGTTCTTC.

This clone has just a few counts. The chain links TRBV4-2 to TRBJ2-7; possible D gene TRBD1, 5 bases. Germline V CDR1 and CDR2: LGHNA, YNFKEQ. V was clipped by 2 bases and J by 4 bases, with 6 bases between them. This CDR3 is built from 12 residues. In nucleotides, the CDR3 is TGTGCCAGCAGCCAACAGGGTTACGAGCAGTACTTC. It is translated as CASSQQGYEQYF.

This clone occurred a few times. The chain has TRBV5-6 and TRBJ1-2; a weak D match, TRBD1 (5 bases). CDR1 and CDR2 from the germline V gene are SGHDT and YYEEEE. This CDR3 comprises 13 residues. The ends were cut back, 3 bases at V and 8 bases at J, with 14 bases in the middle. The CDR3 loop is CASSWRGAGGYTF. The CDR3, as DNA: TGTGCCAGCAGCTGGCGCGGGGCCGGGGGCTACACCTTC.

The chain recombines TRBV4-1 with TRBJ1-1; D is perhaps TRBD1 (5 bases). The CDR3 loop spans 16 amino acids. The germline V gene has CDR1 MGHRA and CDR2 YSYEKL. Deletions cut 3 bases from V and 2 bases from J, with 16 bases between. CDR3 region: CASSHSRQGLNTEAFF. In nucleotides, the CDR3 is TGCGCCAGCAGCCACAGTAGGCAGGGACTAAACACTGAAGCTTTCTTT.

The chain links TRBV7-8 to TRBJ1-4; tentatively, D is TRBD1 (5 bases). The CDR3 covers 13 residues. V lost 5 bases and J lost 8, with 12 bases in between. Germline lookup yields CDR1 SGHVS and CDR2 FQNEAQ. The CDR3 DNA reads as TGTGCCAGCAGCCCCAGGGCTGCAGAAAAACTGTTTTTT. Translation: CASSPRAAEKLFF.

The chain links TRBV6-6 to TRBJ2-7; maybe TRBD1 (6 bases). Germline-derived CDR1 and CDR2 are MNHNY and SVGAGI (reference sequence). This CDR3 spans 14 amino acids. V was pared by 6 bases and J by 0 bases, with 12 bases between. CDR3 in amino acids: CASRTGLSSYEQYF. The CDR3 DNA follows: TGTGCCAGCAGAACAGGGCTTAGCTCCTACGAGCAGTACTTC.

Worth noting for this clone: This CDR3 is also generated by other DNA sequences in the sample. The chain joins TRBV27 to TRBJ1-2; possible D gene TRBD1, 6 bases. Germline V CDR1 and CDR2: MNHEY, SMNVEV (reference sequence). The CDR3 length is 16 residues. V lost 6 bases to trimming and J lost 5 bases, with 22 bases between them. CDR3: CASRSTSGGGGYGYTF. The CDR3 DNA is TGTGCCAGCAGGAGTACATCGGGAGGGGGGGGGTATGGCTACACCTTC.

The chain has TRBV7-9 and TRBJ1-6; 9 bases are a match to TRBD1. J lost 7 bases, V lost 7 bases, and 8 bases had no gene match. The CDR3 covers 15 residues. Germline-derived CDR1 and CDR2 are SEHNR and FQNEAQ (reference sequence). The CDR3 bases are TGTGCCAGCAACCTATGGGGACAGGGCAATTCACCCCTCCACTTT. This sequence encodes CASNLWGQGNSPLHF.